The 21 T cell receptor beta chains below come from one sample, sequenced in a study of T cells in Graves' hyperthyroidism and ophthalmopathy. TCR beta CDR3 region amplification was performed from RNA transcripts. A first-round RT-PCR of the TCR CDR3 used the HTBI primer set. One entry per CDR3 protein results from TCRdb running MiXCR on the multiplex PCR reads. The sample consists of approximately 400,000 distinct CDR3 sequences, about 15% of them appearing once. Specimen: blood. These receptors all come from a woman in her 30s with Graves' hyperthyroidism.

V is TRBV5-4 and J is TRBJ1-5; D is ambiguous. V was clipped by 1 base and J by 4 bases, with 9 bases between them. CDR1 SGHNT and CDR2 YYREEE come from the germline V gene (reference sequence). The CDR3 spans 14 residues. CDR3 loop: CASSLKGRNQPQHF. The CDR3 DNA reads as TGTGCCAGCAGCTTGAAGGGCAGAAATCAGCCCCAGCATTTT.

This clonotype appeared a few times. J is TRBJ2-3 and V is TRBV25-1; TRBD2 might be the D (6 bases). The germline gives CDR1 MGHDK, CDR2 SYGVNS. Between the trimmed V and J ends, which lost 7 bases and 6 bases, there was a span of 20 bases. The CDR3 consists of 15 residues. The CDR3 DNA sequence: TGTGCCAGCAATGACGGGGGACTTGCATCCGATACGCAGTATTTT. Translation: CASNDGGLASDTQYF.

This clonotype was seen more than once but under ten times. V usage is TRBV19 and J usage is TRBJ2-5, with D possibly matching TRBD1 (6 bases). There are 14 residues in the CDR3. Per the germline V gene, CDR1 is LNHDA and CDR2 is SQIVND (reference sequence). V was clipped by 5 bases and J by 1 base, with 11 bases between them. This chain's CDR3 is CASSERQVQETQYF. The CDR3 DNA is TGTGCCAGTAGTGAACGACAGGTCCAAGAGACCCAGTACTTC.

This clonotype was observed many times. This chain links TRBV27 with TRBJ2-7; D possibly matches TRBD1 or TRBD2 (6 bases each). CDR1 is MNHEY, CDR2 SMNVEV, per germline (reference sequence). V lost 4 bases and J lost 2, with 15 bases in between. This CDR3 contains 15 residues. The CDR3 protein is CASSYGGAGPYEQYF. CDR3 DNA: TGTGCCAGCAGTTACGGGGGCGCGGGACCCTACGAGCAGTACTTC.

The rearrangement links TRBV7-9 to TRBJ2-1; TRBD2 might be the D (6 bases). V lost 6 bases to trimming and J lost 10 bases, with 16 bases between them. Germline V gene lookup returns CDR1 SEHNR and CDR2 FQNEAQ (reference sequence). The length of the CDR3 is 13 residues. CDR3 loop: CASSPPGLNEQFF. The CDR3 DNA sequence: TGTGCCAGCAGTCCTCCGGGACTCAACGAGCAGTTCTTC.

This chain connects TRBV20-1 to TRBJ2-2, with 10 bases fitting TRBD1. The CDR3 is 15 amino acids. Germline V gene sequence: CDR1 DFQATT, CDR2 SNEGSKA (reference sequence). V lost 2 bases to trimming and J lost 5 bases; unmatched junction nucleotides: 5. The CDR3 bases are TGCAGTGCTAGAATAGACAGGGGGCGGACCGGGGAGCTGTTTTTT. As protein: CSARIDRGRTGELFF.

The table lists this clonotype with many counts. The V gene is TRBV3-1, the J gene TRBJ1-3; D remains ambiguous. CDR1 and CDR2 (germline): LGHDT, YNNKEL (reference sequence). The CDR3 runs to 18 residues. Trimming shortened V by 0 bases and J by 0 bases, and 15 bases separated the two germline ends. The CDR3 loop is CASSQDQWEKASGNTIYF. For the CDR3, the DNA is TGTGCCAGCAGCCAAGATCAATGGGAGAAAGCCTCTGGAAACACCATATATTTT.

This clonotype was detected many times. CDR3 sequence: CASSPFQSQETQYF. CDR3 DNA sequence: TGTGCCAGCAGTCCCTTTCAGAGCCAAGAGACCCAGTACTTC. This chain joins TRBV27 and TRBJ2-5; D ambiguous. Germline CDR1 MNHEY, CDR2 SMNVEV (reference sequence). CDR3 length: 14 residues. The V end was cut by 5 bases, the J end by 1 base, with 11 bases between.

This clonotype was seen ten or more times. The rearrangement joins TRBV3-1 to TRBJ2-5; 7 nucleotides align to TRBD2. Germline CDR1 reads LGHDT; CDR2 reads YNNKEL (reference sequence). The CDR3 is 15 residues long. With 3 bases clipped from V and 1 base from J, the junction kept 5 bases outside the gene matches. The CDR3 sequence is CASSQETSRQETQYF. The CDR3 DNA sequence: TGTGCCAGCAGCCAGGAGACTAGCCGCCAAGAGACCCAGTACTTC.

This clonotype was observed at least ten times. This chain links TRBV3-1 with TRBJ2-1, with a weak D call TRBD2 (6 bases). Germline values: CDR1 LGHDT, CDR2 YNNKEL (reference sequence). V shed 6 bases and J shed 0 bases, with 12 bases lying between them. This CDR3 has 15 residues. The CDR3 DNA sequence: TGTGCCAGCAGTACTGGAGGGAGCTCCTACAATGAGCAGTTCTTC. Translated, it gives CASSTGGSSYNEQFF.

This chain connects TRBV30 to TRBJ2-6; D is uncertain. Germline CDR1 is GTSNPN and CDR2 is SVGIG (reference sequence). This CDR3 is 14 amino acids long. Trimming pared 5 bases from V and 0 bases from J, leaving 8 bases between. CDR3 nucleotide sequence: TGTGCCTGGGCGCGCGGCTCTGGGGCCAACGTCCTGACTTTC. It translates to CAWARGSGANVLTF.

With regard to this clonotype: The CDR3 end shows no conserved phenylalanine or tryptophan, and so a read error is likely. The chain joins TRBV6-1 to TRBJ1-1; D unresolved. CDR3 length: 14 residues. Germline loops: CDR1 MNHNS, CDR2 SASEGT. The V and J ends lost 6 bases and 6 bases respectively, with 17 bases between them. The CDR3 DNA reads TGTGCCAGCAGAATCATGGATAGAGGCCCTGAAGCTTTCCTT. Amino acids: CASRIMDRGPEAFL.

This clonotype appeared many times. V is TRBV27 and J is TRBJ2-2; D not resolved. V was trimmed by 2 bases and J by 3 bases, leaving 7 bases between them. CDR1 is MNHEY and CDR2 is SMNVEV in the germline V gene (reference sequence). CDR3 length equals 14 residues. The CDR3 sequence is CASSLKLDTGELFF. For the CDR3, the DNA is TGTGCCAGCAGTTTAAAACTCGACACCGGGGAGCTGTTTTTT.

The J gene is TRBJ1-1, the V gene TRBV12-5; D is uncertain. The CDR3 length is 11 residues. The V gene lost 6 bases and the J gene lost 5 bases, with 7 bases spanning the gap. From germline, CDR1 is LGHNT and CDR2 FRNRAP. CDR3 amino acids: CASGSGTEAFF. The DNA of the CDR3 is TGTGCTAGTGGCTCCGGTACTGAAGCTTTCTTT.

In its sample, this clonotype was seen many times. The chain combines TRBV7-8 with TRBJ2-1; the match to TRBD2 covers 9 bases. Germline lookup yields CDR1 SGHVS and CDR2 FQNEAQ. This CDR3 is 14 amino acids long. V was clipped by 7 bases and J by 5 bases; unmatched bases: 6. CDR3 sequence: CASNKREADNEQFF. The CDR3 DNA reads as TGTGCCAGCAACAAGCGGGAGGCCGACAATGAGCAGTTCTTC.

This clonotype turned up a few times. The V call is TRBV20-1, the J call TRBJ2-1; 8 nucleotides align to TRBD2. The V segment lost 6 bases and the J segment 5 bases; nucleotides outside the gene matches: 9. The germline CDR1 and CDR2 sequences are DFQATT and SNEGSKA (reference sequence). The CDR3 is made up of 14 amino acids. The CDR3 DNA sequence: TGCAGTGCCGCAAGCGGGAGTGGAGACAATGAGCAGTTCTTC. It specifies CSAASGSGDNEQFF.

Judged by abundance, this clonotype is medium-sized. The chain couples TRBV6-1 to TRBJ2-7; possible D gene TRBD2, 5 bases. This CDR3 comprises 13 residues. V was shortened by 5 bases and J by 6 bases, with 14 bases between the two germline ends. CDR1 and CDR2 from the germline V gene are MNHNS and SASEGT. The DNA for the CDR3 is TGTGCCAGCAGTCTACCCGGAGGTCGCGAGCAGTACTTC. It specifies CASSLPGGREQYF.

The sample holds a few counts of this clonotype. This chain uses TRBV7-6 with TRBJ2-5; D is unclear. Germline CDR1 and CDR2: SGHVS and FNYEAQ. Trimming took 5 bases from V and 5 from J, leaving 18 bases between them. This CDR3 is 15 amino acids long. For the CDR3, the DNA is TGTGCCAGCAGCATAGTGACGACGGGCCAGGAGACCCAGTACTTC. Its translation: CASSIVTTGQETQYF.

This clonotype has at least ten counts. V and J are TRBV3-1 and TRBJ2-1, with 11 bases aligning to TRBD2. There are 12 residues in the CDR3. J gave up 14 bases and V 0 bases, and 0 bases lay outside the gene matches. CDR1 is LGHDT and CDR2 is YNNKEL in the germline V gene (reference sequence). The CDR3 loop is CASSQEGLAEFF. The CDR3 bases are TGTGCCAGCAGCCAAGAGGGACTAGCGGAGTTCTTC.

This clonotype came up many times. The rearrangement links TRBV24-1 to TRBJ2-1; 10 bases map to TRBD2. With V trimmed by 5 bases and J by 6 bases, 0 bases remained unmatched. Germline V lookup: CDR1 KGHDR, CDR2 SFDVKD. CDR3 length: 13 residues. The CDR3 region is CATSVAGGNEQFF. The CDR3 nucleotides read TGTGCCACCAGTGTAGCGGGAGGCAATGAGCAGTTCTTC.

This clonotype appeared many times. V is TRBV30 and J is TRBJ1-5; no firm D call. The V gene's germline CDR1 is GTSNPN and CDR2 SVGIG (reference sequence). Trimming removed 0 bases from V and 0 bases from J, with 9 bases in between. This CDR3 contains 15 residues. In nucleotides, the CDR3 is TGTGCCTGGAGTGTAGGTGGTTATAGCAATCAGCCCCAGCATTTT. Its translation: CAWSVGGYSNQPQHF. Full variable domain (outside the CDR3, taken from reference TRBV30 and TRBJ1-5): SQTIHQWPATLVQPVGSPLSLECTVEGTSNPNLYWYRQAAGRGLQLLFYSVGIGQISSEVPQNLSASRPQDRQFILSSKKLLLSDSGFYLCAWSVGGYSNQPQHFGDGTRLSIL.